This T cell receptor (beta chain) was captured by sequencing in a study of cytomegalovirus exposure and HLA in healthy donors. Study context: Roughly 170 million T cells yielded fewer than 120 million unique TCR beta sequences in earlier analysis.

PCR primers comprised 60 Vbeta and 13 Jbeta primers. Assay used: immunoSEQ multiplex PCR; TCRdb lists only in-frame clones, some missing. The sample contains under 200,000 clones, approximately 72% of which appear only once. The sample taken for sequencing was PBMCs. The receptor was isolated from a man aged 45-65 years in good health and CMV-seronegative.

CDR3 in DNA: TGTGCCAGCAGTGACCCGATAAGGGGCACTGAAGCTTTCTTT. It yields the protein CASSDPIRGTEAFF. The rearrangement links TRBV6-1 to TRBJ1-1, with a tentative D call TRBD1 (5 bases). Germline V gives CDR1 MNHNS, CDR2 SASEGT. The CDR3 runs 14 residues. Trimming pared 3 bases from V and 4 bases from J, leaving 12 bases between.